Shown below are 22 T cell receptor beta chains from a single sample sequenced in a study of blood T cell repertoires in COVID-19 (dated by TCRdb to 2020 to 2022). Library construction relied on the immunoSEQ multiplex PCR assay. Drawn from immuneACCESS, this table holds only the in-frame rearrangements with V and J called that TCRdb kept. Clones are partly lost; checked studies trace under half to an unresolved V gene and leave the rest unexplained. The sample yields under 500,000 clones; about 85% were counted once. The ten largest clones take up over 1.5% of the sample. The sequenced material came from PBMCs or T cells enriched from blood (not recorded which). The receptors were gathered from a woman younger than 30 with acute COVID-19.

The chain combines TRBV24-1 with TRBJ2-7; 8 positions agree with TRBD2. CDR1 is KGHDR, CDR2 SFDVKD, per germline. With 10 bases clipped from V and 3 bases from J, the junction kept 7 bases outside the gene matches. This CDR3 has 13 residues. The CDR3 loop is CATGHGGGYEQYF. For the CDR3, the DNA is TGTGCCACTGGGCACGGGGGGGGCTACGAGCAGTACTTC.

The count of this clone is one. The V call is TRBV15, the J call TRBJ2-4; 9 bases are shared with TRBD1. Losses at the gene ends were 3 bases for V and 9 bases for J; bases not matched to a gene: 6. This CDR3 spans 14 amino acids. Germline CDR1 reads LNHNV; CDR2 reads YYDKDF (reference sequence). The CDR3 here is CATSRPRDRVIQYF. In DNA form, the CDR3 reads TGTGCCACCAGCAGGCCCCGGGACAGGGTCATTCAGTACTTC.

The CDR3, as DNA: TGTGCCAGCAGGGGGGGTGGAAACACCATATATTTT. This codes for CASRGGGNTIYF. This rearrangement joins TRBV2 to TRBJ1-3; D might be TRBD1 (5 bases). The CDR3 has 12 amino acids. Trimming removed 6 bases at V and 3 bases at J, with 6 bases between. Germline loops: CDR1 SNHLY, CDR2 FYNNEI.

The V call is TRBV28, the J call TRBJ2-1; D may be TRBD1 (5 bases). Germline loops: CDR1 MDHEN, CDR2 SYDVKM. The CDR3 contains 17 residues. V lost 3 bases, J lost 5 bases, and 20 bases lay in between. The CDR3 region has the DNA TGTGCCAGCAGTTTGGGGCCTGACCTTTTCCGGGACAATGAGCAGTTCTTC. Encoded protein: CASSLGPDLFRDNEQFF.

J is TRBJ1-4 and V is TRBV27; D gene ambiguous. The V end was cut by 10 bases, the J end by 5 bases, with 17 bases between. The CDR3 loop spans 14 amino acids. Germline values: CDR1 MNHEY, CDR2 SMNVEV (reference sequence). This CDR3 reads CAKKAGSWNEKLFF. CDR3 nucleotides: TGTGCCAAAAAGGCGGGGTCATGGAATGAAAAACTGTTTTTT.

This clone was found once. The V and J genes are TRBV23-1 and TRBJ2-7, with a tentative D call TRBD2 (6 bases). TRBV23-1 qualifies as an ORF whose function is uncertain. V lost 7 bases and J lost 6, with 22 bases in between. This CDR3 is built from 15 residues. CDR3 sequence reads: CASKDSGVAPGEQYF. CDR3 sequence (DNA): TGCGCCAGCAAAGATTCGGGGGTAGCCCCTGGCGAGCAGTACTTC.

This clone came up once. The chain combines TRBV2 with TRBJ2-2, with D possibly matching TRBD1 (6 bases). Per germline, CDR1 SNHLY and CDR2 FYNNEI. V was clipped by 11 bases and J by 3 bases, with 19 bases between them. CDR3 length equals 15 residues. The CDR3 region is CARTSEEGDTGELFF. The CDR3, as DNA: TGTGCCCGCACCTCCGAAGAGGGGGACACCGGGGAGCTGTTTTTT.

The rearrangement uses TRBV3-1 (or the pseudogene TRBV3-2) and TRBJ2-7; a weak D match, TRBD2 (5 bases). Germline CDR1 LGHDT, CDR2 YNNKEL (reference sequence). The CDR3 consists of 13 residues. V shed 1 base and J shed 4 bases, with 8 bases lying between them. This chain's CDR3 is CASSQGTPYEQYF. DNA for the CDR3: TGTGCCAGCAGCCAAGGGACTCCGTACGAGCAGTACTTC.

This chain joins TRBV6-6 and TRBJ1-5; D unresolved. This CDR3 is 14 amino acids long. Germline lookup yields CDR1 MNHNY and CDR2 SVGAGI (reference sequence). The V end lost 2 bases, the J end lost 1 base, and 6 bases lay between the germline ends. CDR3 nucleotide sequence: TGTGCCAGCAGTTACGTGCGAAGCAATCAGCCCCAGCATTTT. This sequence encodes CASSYVRSNQPQHF.

This clone was counted only a few times. The CDR3, as DNA: TGTGCCAGCAGCCCTAACGGACAGGGAAGCGAAAAACTGTTTTTT. Protein: CASSPNGQGSEKLFF. The chain carries TRBV4-2 and TRBJ1-4; TRBD1 aligns across 8 bases. Per germline, CDR1 LGHNA and CDR2 YNFKEQ. Germline trimming cut 4 bases from V and 8 bases from J; bases unmatched to any gene: 9. The CDR3 runs to 15 residues.

The chain is built from TRBV19 and TRBJ2-7; the D gene is possibly TRBD1 (5 bases). Deletions cut 0 bases from V and 4 bases from J, with 13 bases between. This CDR3 contains 15 residues. Germline V gene sequence: CDR1 LNHDA, CDR2 SQIVND (reference sequence). The CDR3 sequence is CASSIEVRAFYEQYF. CDR3 nucleotide sequence: TGTGCCAGTAGTATAGAGGTCAGGGCTTTTTACGAGCAGTACTTC.

The rearrangement links TRBV28 to TRBJ2-7; no clear D gene. Between the trimmed V and J ends, which lost 2 bases and 7 bases, there was a span of 12 bases. This CDR3 is 13 amino acids long. CDR1 MDHEN and CDR2 SYDVKM come from the germline V gene. CDR3 nucleotides: TGTGCCAGCAGTTTACTTAAGAGTCGGGAGCAGTACTTC. Translating gives CASSLLKSREQYF.

The J gene is TRBJ1-4, the V gene TRBV5-6; D not resolved. The CDR3 length is 12 residues. V was shortened by 0 bases and J by 8 bases, with 5 bases between the two germline ends. Germline V gene sequence: CDR1 SGHDT, CDR2 YYEEEE. The CDR3 sequence is CASSLGVEKLFF. The CDR3 DNA reads as TGTGCCAGCAGCTTGGGCGTGGAAAAACTGTTTTTT.

The chain links TRBV14 to TRBJ1-5; 8 nucleotides match TRBD1. V shed 4 bases, J shed 4 bases, and the junction held 3 bases outside the gene matches. The CDR3 is 14 residues long. Germline loops: CDR1 SGHDN, CDR2 FVKESK. CDR3 sequence (DNA): TGTGCCAGCAGCCCGGGACAGGTGAATCAGCCCCAGCATTTT. This sequence encodes CASSPGQVNQPQHF.

The V call is TRBV2, the J call TRBJ1-6, with 7 nucleotides matching TRBD1. This CDR3 comprises 16 residues. V was clipped by 6 bases and J by 7 bases; unmatched bases: 12. In germline, CDR1 is SNHLY, CDR2 FYNNEI. The CDR3 coding sequence is TGTGCCAGCAGATCCGAACCCGGGACAGAGAATTCACCCCTCCACTTT. Residues: CASRSEPGTENSPLHF.

The gene calls are TRBV5-1 and TRBJ1-1, with D possibly matching TRBD1 (5 bases). Germline CDR1 is SGHRS and CDR2 is YFSETQ. V was clipped by 4 bases and J by 3 bases, with 19 bases between them. The CDR3 loop spans 16 amino acids. This CDR3 is CASSGGTFSKDTEAFF. CDR3 sequence (DNA): TGCGCCAGCAGCGGAGGGACGTTTTCGAAGGACACTGAAGCTTTCTTT.

Only one count was recorded for this clone. The rearrangement links TRBV19 to TRBJ2-7; 11 positions agree with TRBD2. The CDR3 consists of 15 residues. Losses at the gene ends were 4 bases for V and 7 bases for J; bases not matched to a gene: 9. Germline lookup yields CDR1 LNHDA and CDR2 SQIVND (reference sequence). The CDR3 sequence is CASSKGLAGSREQYF. The CDR3 DNA reads TGTGCCAGTAGTAAAGGACTAGCGGGTTCTCGAGAGCAGTACTTC.

The genes are TRBV3-1 (or the pseudogene TRBV3-2) and TRBJ1-1; D may be TRBD1 (5 bases). The germline V and J ends were trimmed by 6 bases and 1 base, with 15 bases remaining between them. The CDR3 loop spans 15 amino acids. CDR1 and CDR2 (germline): LGHDT, YNNKEL (reference sequence). The CDR3, as DNA: TGTGCCAGCAGTTCTAGGGGAGGTGGGAACACTGAAGCTTTCTTT. Its translation is CASSSRGGGNTEAFF.

This clone has only one observation. V and J are TRBV6-6 and TRBJ1-5; D ambiguous. V shed 7 bases and J shed 3 bases, with 13 bases lying between them. The CDR3 sequence is 14 residues long. Looked up from germline, CDR1 is MNHNY and CDR2 is SVGAGI (reference sequence). CDR3: CASIKARDNQPQHF. The CDR3, as DNA: TGTGCCAGCATAAAAGCCCGGGACAATCAGCCCCAGCATTTT.

The chain is built from TRBV5-6 and TRBJ1-5, with 7 bases lining up with TRBD1. V lost 3 bases to trimming and J lost 1 base; unmatched junction nucleotides: 16. Germline V CDR1 and CDR2: SGHDT, YYEEEE. The CDR3 has 19 residues. DNA of the CDR3: TGTGCCAGCAGCTGGTCAAGGATAGGGGGCTCGTCGAGCAATCAGCCCCAGCATTTT. Protein sequence: CASSWSRIGGSSSNQPQHF. Filled out from reference TRBV5-6 and TRBJ1-5, the complete variable domain reads DAGVTQSPTHLIKTRGQQVTLRCSPKSGHDTVSWYQQALGQGPQFIFQYYEEEERQRGNFPDRFSGHQFPNYSSELNVNALLLGDSALYLCASSWSRIGGSSSNQPQHFGDGTRLSIL.

This clone was picked up one time. The CDR3: CASSERNGAPYNEQFF. The DNA for the CDR3 is TGCGCCAGCAGTGAAAGGAATGGGGCCCCCTACAATGAGCAGTTCTTC. The chain employs TRBV10-2 and TRBJ2-1, with a possible D match to TRBD1 (5 bases). The length of the CDR3 is 16 residues. The V end lost 3 bases, the J end lost 2 bases, and 14 bases lay between the germline ends. In germline, CDR1 is WSHSY, CDR2 SAAADI.

J is TRBJ1-1 and V is TRBV6-2 or TRBV6-3, with 7 bases fitting TRBD1. Germline CDR1 reads MNHEY; CDR2 reads SVGEGT. V lost 2 bases, J lost 0 bases, and 15 bases stayed unmatched. This CDR3 contains 19 residues. In nucleotides, the CDR3 is TGTGCCAGCAGTTACGCCCGACAGGGAGCGATGAGCATGAACACTGAAGCTTTCTTT. This gives the protein CASSYARQGAMSMNTEAFF.